Listed here is a single TCR beta chain. This sample stems from a study of blood T cells in healthy people across ages. For the second PCR, which ran for 7 to 11 cycles, a sample-barcoded 5' primer and a J-beta primer mix were used. Using its own MiXCR run on the 5' RACE reads, TCRdb lists one record per CDR3 protein. The sample yields approximately 1,100,000 distinct CDR3 sequences, roughly 45% seen once. After removal of 6 bases from V and 2 bases from J, the junction contained 6 bases not matched to a gene. CDR3 length equals 16 residues. The germline V gene has CDR1 SNHLY and CDR2 FYNNEI. What was sequenced was blood. This chain joins TRBV2 and TRBJ2-5, with 13 bases that match TRBD2. The TCR was taken from a woman aged 55-69 years in good health. CDR3 DNA: TGTGCCAGCAGAAGGACTAGCGGGAGTTCTCAAGAGACCCAGTACTTC. This encodes CASRRTSGSSQETQYF.